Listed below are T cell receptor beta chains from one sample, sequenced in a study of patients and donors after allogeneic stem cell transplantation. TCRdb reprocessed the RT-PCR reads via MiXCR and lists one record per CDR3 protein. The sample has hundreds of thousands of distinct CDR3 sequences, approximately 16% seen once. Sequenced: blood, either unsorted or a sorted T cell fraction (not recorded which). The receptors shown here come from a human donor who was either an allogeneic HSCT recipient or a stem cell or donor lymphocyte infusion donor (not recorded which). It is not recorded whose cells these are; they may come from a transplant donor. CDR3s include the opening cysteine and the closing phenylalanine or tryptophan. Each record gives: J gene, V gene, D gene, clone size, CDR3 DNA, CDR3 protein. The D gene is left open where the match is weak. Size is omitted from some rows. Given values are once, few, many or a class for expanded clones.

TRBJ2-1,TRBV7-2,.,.,TGTGCCAGCAGCTTACGGGGGAAACCCGACAATGAGCAGTTCTTC,CASSLRGKPDNEQFF
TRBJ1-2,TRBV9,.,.,TGTGCCAGCAGCGTAGCTTGGAACAGTCGAACCTATGGCTACACCTTC,CASSVAWNSRTYGYTF
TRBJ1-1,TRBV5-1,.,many,TGCGCCAGCAGCTTGGAGGTCACGGGGACTGAAGCTTTCTTT,CASSLEVTGTEAFF
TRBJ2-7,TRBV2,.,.,TGTGCCAGCAGTGAGCGGGCAGGGCCATACGAGCAGTACTTC,CASSERAGPYEQYF
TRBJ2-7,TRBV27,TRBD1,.,TGTGCCAGCAGTTTTACAGGGGGAAGCGACGAGCAGTACTTC,CASSFTGGSDEQYF
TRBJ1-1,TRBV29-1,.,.,TGCAGCGCGGGGGGGGCCCTGAACACTGAAGCTTTCTTT,CSAGGALNTEAFF
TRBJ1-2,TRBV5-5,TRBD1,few,TGTGCCAGCAGCAGACCCGGGACAGGGTCTTGGGATGGCTACACCTTC,CASSRPGTGSWDGYTF
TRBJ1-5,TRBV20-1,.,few,TGCAGTGCTTCAAGGGGCGGCAGGGGCAATCAGCCCCAGCATTTT,CSASRGGRGNQPQHF
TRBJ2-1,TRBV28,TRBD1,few,TGTGCCAGCAGTTTTCCGACAGGGGGCGTTGAGCAGTTCTTC,CASSFPTGGVEQFF
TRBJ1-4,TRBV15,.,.,TGTGCCACCAGCAGCGGACATCGTAATGAAAAACTGTTTTTT,CATSSGHRNEKLFF
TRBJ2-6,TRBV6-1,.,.,TGTGCCAGCAGTCATGACAGATCTGGGGCCAACGTCCTGACTTTC,CASSHDRSGANVLTF
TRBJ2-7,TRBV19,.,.,TGTGCCAGTAGTATTAGACCTCTCGGATACGAGCAGTACTTC,CASSIRPLGYEQYF
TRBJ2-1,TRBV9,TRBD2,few,TGTGCCAGCAGCGTAGTTTCTGGGCAGGGACTACTCTACAATGAGCAGTTCTTC,CASSVVSGQGLLYNEQFF
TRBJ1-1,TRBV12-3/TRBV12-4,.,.,TGTGCCAGCAGTTTCGAGCAGGGGGAAGCTTTCTTT,CASSFEQGEAFF
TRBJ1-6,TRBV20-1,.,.,TGCAGTGCTACCCGGGACACGGATAATTCACCCCTCCACTTT,CSATRDTDNSPLHF
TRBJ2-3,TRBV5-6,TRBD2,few,TGTGCCAGCAGCCCTCTAGCGGTGCCCACAGATACGCAGTATTTT,CASSPLAVPTDTQYF
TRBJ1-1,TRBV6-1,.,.,TGTGCCAGCAGAATAGGGGGACACGGTGAAGCTTTCTTT,CASRIGGHGEAFF
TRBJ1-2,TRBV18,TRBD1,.,TGTGCCAGCTCACCGGGGACAGCAAATGGCTACACCTTC,CASSPGTANGYTF
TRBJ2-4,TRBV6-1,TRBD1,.,TGTGCCAGCAAACGACTCGGGACAGGGGGCCAGAACATTCAGTACTTC,CASKRLGTGGQNIQYF
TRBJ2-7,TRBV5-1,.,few,TGCGCCAGCAGCTTGTCGGGAGACAGGGCCTACGAGCAGTACTTC,CASSLSGDRAYEQYF
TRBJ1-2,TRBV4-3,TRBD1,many,TGCGCCAGCAGCCAAGATACCGGGACAGACTATGGCTACACCTTC,CASSQDTGTDYGYTF
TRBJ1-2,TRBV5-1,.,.,TGCGCCAGCAGCCCAGATGTCGGCTATGGCTACACCTTC,CASSPDVGYGYTF
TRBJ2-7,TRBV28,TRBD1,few,TGTGCCAGCAGTTTTTTATTTGAACAGGGGGGCTACGAGCAGTACTTC,CASSFLFEQGGYEQYF
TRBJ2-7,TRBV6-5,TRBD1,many,TGTGCCAGCAGCTCCCCGGGACAGTCCTACGAGCAGTACTTC,CASSSPGQSYEQYF
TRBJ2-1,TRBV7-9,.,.,TGTGCCAGCAGCTTAGCGGGTAGAGGGGTATACAATGAGCAGTTCTTC,CASSLAGRGVYNEQFF
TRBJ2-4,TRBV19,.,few,TGTGCCAGTAGTGAATGGAGGGCGGCCAAAAACATTCAGTACTTC,CASSEWRAAKNIQYF
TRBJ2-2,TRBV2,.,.,TGTGCCAGCAAATGGGAGTCCGGGGAGCTGTTTTTT,CASKWESGELFF
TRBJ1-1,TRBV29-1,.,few,TGCAGCGTTGAAGTGGGGGGAGGTGGCACTGAAGCTTTCTTT,CSVEVGGGGTEAFF
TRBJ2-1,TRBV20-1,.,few,TGCAGTGCTAGGGGCCTAGCTGGTTACAATGAGCAGTTCTTC,CSARGLAGYNEQFF
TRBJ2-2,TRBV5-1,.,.,TGCGCCAGCAGACAAACGCTAGCCGGGGAGCTGTTTTTT,CASRQTLAGELFF
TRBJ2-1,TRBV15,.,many,TGTGCCACCAGCAGAGATGAGCAGGTCCAGTTCTTC,CATSRDEQVQFF